What follows are 29 T cell receptor beta chains derived from one specimen sequenced in a study of long-term antiretroviral therapy in people with HIV. The libraries were made with immunoSEQ v3.0 at survey level. Some clones are missing from TCRdb's copy, which holds only in-frame ones; the method was immunoSEQ multiplex PCR. The table has tens of thousands of clones, more than 75% seen once; the top ten hold approximately 5.4%. Sequenced material: unsorted PBMCs, taken 0.1 years before starting antiretroviral therapy. The receptors derive from a woman between 45 and 65 years old with HIV.

This chain uses TRBV5-1 with TRBJ1-3; no clear D. With 3 bases removed from V and 0 bases from J, the gap between germline ends came to 10 bases. The germline gives CDR1 SGHRS, CDR2 YFSETQ. The CDR3 has 15 residues. DNA of the CDR3: TGCGCCAGCAGCTCGGACGTCAGCTCTGGAAACACCATATATTTT. Translation: CASSSDVSSGNTIYF.

The chain joins TRBV4-2 to TRBJ1-5; tentatively, D is TRBD1 (6 bases). The CDR3 has 18 residues. The V gene lost 1 base and the J gene lost 0 bases, with 16 bases spanning the gap. Germline loops: CDR1 LGHNA, CDR2 YNFKEQ. CDR3 in amino acids: CASSQGGVTGPSNQPQHF. Here the CDR3 DNA reads TGTGCCAGCAGCCAAGGAGGGGTGACAGGCCCTAGCAATCAGCCCCAGCATTTT.

This chain uses TRBV30 with TRBJ2-5; D possibly corresponds to TRBD2 (6 bases). Trimming cost V 3 bases and J 6 bases, with 14 bases left between them. The CDR3 is made up of 13 amino acids. Germline V lookup: CDR1 GTSNPN, CDR2 SVGIG (reference sequence). CDR3 bases: TGTGCCTGGAGACAACTAGCAGGGCAGACCCAGTACTTC. It yields the protein CAWRQLAGQTQYF.

The chain links TRBV9 to TRBJ1-5; D remains unclear. This CDR3 is 15 amino acids long. Germline CDR1 is SGDLS and CDR2 is YYNGEE. Trimming took 0 bases from V and 4 from J, leaving 11 bases between them. CDR3 bases: TGTGCCAGCAGCGTAGTTTTCGGAGTTAATCAGCCCCAGCATTTT. Protein: CASSVVFGVNQPQHF.

The rearrangement uses TRBV5-4 and TRBJ2-3; tentatively, D is TRBD2 (5 bases). Trimming took 0 bases from V and 2 from J, leaving 10 bases between them. CDR1 and CDR2 (germline): SGHNT, YYREEE (reference sequence). The CDR3 has 15 amino acids. The CDR3 nucleotides are TGTGCCAGCAGCTTGGGGCGGGTCCTCACAGATACGCAGTATTTT. It specifies CASSLGRVLTDTQYF. Drawing the rest from reference TRBV5-4 and TRBJ2-3, the complete variable domain is ETGVTQSPTHLIKTRGQQVTLRCSSQSGHNTVSWYQQALGQGPQFIFQYYREEENGRGNFPPRFSGLQFPNYSSELNVNALELDDSALYLCASSLGRVLTDTQYFGPGTRLTVL.

The chain uses TRBV5-6 and TRBJ2-1, with D unresolved. The V gene's germline CDR1 is SGHDT and CDR2 YYEEEE. This CDR3 comprises 13 residues. With 0 bases removed from V and 12 bases from J, the gap between germline ends came to 13 bases. The CDR3 loop reads CASSLGVLQRQFF. Here the CDR3 DNA reads TGTGCCAGCAGCTTGGGGGTGTTGCAGAGGCAGTTCTTC.

The chain joins TRBV7-3 to TRBJ2-7; D unresolved. The CDR3 length is 12 residues. Trimming left V 2 bases short and J 1 base short, with 3 bases between. Germline V gene data show CDR1 as SGHTA and CDR2 as FQGTGA. The CDR3 region is CASSLGSYEQYF. The CDR3 bases are TGTGCCAGCAGCTTAGGTTCCTACGAGCAGTACTTC. Full variable domain (outside the CDR3, taken from reference TRBV7-3 and TRBJ2-7): GAGVSQTPSNKVTEKGKYVELRCDPISGHTALYWYRQSLGQGPEFLIYFQGTGAADDSGLPNDRFFAVRPEGSVSTLKIQRTERGDSAVYLCASSLGSYEQYFGPGTRLTVT.

This sequence joins TRBV5-6 and TRBJ1-2, with 7 positions matching TRBD1. The CDR3 runs 15 residues. Losses at the gene ends were 2 bases for V and 1 base for J; bases not matched to a gene: 5. The germline V gene encodes CDR1 SGHDT and CDR2 YYEEEE. CDR3 protein: CASSFRQGGNYGYTF. CDR3 DNA: TGTGCCAGCAGCTTCCGACAGGGTGGTAACTATGGCTACACCTTC.

The DNA for the CDR3 is TGTGCCAGCAGTGAAGCTCGTCGGGGAACTGGAAACACCATATATTTT. It specifies CASSEARRGTGNTIYF. The chain links TRBV25-1 to TRBJ1-3; D is uncertain. The CDR3 runs to 16 residues. V was trimmed by 2 bases and J by 2 bases, leaving 13 bases between them. Germline values: CDR1 MGHDK, CDR2 SYGVNS.

V gene TRBV19 combines with J gene TRBJ1-5; 8 bases line up with TRBD1. Germline assignment: CDR1 LNHDA and CDR2 SQIVND (reference sequence). Trimming removed 4 bases from V and 2 bases from J; junction bases left unmatched: 13. CDR3 size: 18 residues. This CDR3 reads CASSTRTQGAPGNQPQHF. CDR3 in DNA: TGTGCCAGTAGTACCCGTACCCAGGGGGCGCCTGGCAATCAGCCCCAGCATTTT.

The chain has TRBV5-6 and TRBJ1-2; D unresolved. Germline V lookup: CDR1 SGHDT, CDR2 YYEEEE. Deletions cut 2 bases from V and 2 bases from J, with 4 bases between. The CDR3 has 12 amino acids. CDR3 sequence (DNA): TGTGCCAGCAGCTTTCGAAACTATGGCTACACCTTC. This gives the protein CASSFRNYGYTF.

This chain joins TRBV19 and TRBJ2-7; TRBD1 aligns across 7 bases. The CDR3 has 14 residues. Germline V lookup: CDR1 LNHDA, CDR2 SQIVND (reference sequence). V shed 2 bases and J 3 bases; nucleotides not matched to a gene: 4. CDR3 coding DNA: TGTGCCAGTAGTATAAGGGGACAGAGCTACGAGCAGTACTTC. Translating gives CASSIRGQSYEQYF.

This rearrangement joins TRBV6-1 to TRBJ2-7, with 9 bases that match TRBD1. The CDR3 loop spans 13 amino acids. Germline CDR1 reads MNHNS; CDR2 reads SASEGT. V was pared by 6 bases and J by 6 bases, with 6 bases of the junction left unmatched. The CDR3 coding sequence is TGTGCCAGCAGGATACAGGGGGCCGGCGAGCAGTACTTC. Translating gives CASRIQGAGEQYF.

The chain carries TRBV5-5 and TRBJ1-5; no firm D call. Trimming removed 0 bases from V and 1 base from J, with 5 bases in between. Germline V gene sequence: CDR1 SGHKS, CDR2 YYEKEE (reference sequence). The CDR3 loop spans 14 amino acids. DNA for the CDR3: TGTGCCAGCAGCTTGGTAGGCAGCAATCAGCCCCAGCATTTT. Its protein is CASSLVGSNQPQHF.

CDR3 sequence (DNA): TGTGCCACCGGCGGGGGAATGAACACTGAAGCTTTCTTT. Translation: CATGGGMNTEAFF. V is TRBV7-9 and J is TRBJ1-1; tentative D call: TRBD1 (5 bases). With 10 bases removed from V and 0 bases from J, the gap between germline ends came to 12 bases. The germline V gene encodes CDR1 SEHNR and CDR2 FQNEAQ (reference sequence). This CDR3 has 13 amino acids. The entire variable domain, with the rest obtained from reference TRBV7-9 and TRBJ1-1, is as follows: DTGVSQNPRHKITKRGQNVTFRCDPISEHNRLYWYRQTLGQGPEFLTYFQNEAQLEKSRLLSDRFSAERPKGSFSTLEIQRTEQGDSAMYLCATGGGMNTEAFFGQGTRLTVV.

The V gene is TRBV6-5, the J gene TRBJ1-2; the D gene is possibly TRBD1 (5 bases). Germline V gives CDR1 MNHEY, CDR2 SVGAGI. The CDR3 spans 12 residues. V was pared by 8 bases and J by 4 bases, with 11 bases between. CDR3: CASGGRPYGYTF. The CDR3 region has the DNA TGTGCCAGCGGGGGACGGCCCTATGGCTACACCTTC.

The chain links TRBV6-1 to TRBJ2-3; 11 bases match TRBD2. The CDR3 runs 14 residues. CDR1 and CDR2 (germline): MNHNS, SASEGT. V shed 11 bases, J shed 1 base, and the junction held 5 bases outside the gene matches. This CDR3 is CAGATSGGTDTQYF. The CDR3, as DNA: TGTGCCGGGGCGACTAGCGGGGGCACAGATACGCAGTATTTT.

The gene calls are TRBV4-2 and TRBJ2-6; 9 bases align to TRBD1. Germline V gives CDR1 LGHNA, CDR2 YNFKEQ. The CDR3 runs to 18 residues. The junction had 5 bases not matched to a gene; V was cut back by 2 bases and J by 0 bases. CDR3 loop: CASSQRDRASSGANVLTF. CDR3 DNA sequence: TGTGCCAGCAGCCAACGGGACAGGGCGAGCTCTGGGGCCAACGTCCTGACTTTC.

This clone was detected only a few times. This chain joins TRBV10-1 and TRBJ1-2, with TRBD1 matching over 9 bases. The CDR3 length is 17 residues. J was trimmed by 3 bases and V by 4 bases; bases with no gene match: 12. Germline V CDR1 and CDR2: WNHNN, SYGVQD (reference sequence). CDR3 in amino acids: CASSGDRAPRRYYGYTF. CDR3 DNA: TGCGCCAGCAGTGGGGACAGGGCCCCCCGGAGATACTATGGCTACACCTTC.

The CDR3 bases are TGTGCCAGCAGAAAGACAGGCCGCAATCAGCCCCAGCATTTT. As protein: CASRKTGRNQPQHF. The chain is built from TRBV6-5 and TRBJ1-5, with a possible D match to TRBD1 (6 bases). The V end lost 6 bases, the J end lost 2 bases, and 11 bases lay between the germline ends. This CDR3 has 14 amino acids. Germline values: CDR1 MNHEY, CDR2 SVGAGI.

V and J are TRBV4-1 and TRBJ2-5; 7 bases are shared with TRBD1. J gave up 2 bases and V 3 bases, and 0 bases lay outside the gene matches. The germline gives CDR1 MGHRA, CDR2 YSYEKL. CDR3 length: 13 residues. This chain's CDR3 is CASSQGQQETQYF. The CDR3 DNA is TGCGCCAGCAGCCAGGGACAGCAAGAGACCCAGTACTTC.

V gene TRBV27 combines with J gene TRBJ2-1; TRBD2 aligns across 9 bases. The CDR3 runs to 15 residues. From germline, CDR1 is MNHEY and CDR2 SMNVEV (reference sequence). The V and J ends lost 3 bases and 1 base, in that order; junction bases with no gene match: 1. The CDR3 here is CASSFLAGSYNEQFF. The CDR3 nucleotides read TGTGCCAGCAGTTTCCTAGCGGGGTCCTACAATGAGCAGTTCTTC.

The V and J genes are TRBV30 and TRBJ1-5; D unresolved. Germline assignment: CDR1 GTSNPN and CDR2 SVGIG (reference sequence). The CDR3 consists of 11 residues. The V end lost 0 bases, the J end lost 5 bases, and 2 bases lay between the germline ends. CDR3 region: CAWSVDQPQHF. The CDR3 DNA follows: TGTGCCTGGAGTGTGGATCAGCCCCAGCATTTT.

For the CDR3, the DNA is TGTGCCAGCAGCAGAACAGGGGGCGGGGCGCAAGAGACCCAGTACTTC. It translates to CASSRTGGGAQETQYF. The rearrangement joins TRBV5-4 to TRBJ2-5; TRBD1 aligns across 9 bases. The CDR3 has 16 residues. Germline loops: CDR1 SGHNT, CDR2 YYREEE (reference sequence). V lost 4 bases, J lost 2 bases, and 9 bases stayed unmatched.

The chain carries TRBV7-9 and TRBJ2-1; D is unresolved. V lost 1 base and J lost 5, with 18 bases in between. From germline, CDR1 is SEHNR and CDR2 FQNEAQ (reference sequence). The length of the CDR3 is 17 residues. CDR3 region: CASSLVDSVLVNNEQFF. The CDR3 nucleotides read TGTGCCAGCAGCTTAGTAGACTCGGTTCTAGTGAACAATGAGCAGTTCTTC.

The rearrangement uses TRBV30 and TRBJ1-2, with TRBD1 identical over 8 bases. There are 12 residues in the CDR3. Per the germline V gene, CDR1 is GTSNPN and CDR2 is SVGIG (reference sequence). Trimming at V came to 8 bases and at J to 4 bases, leaving 6 bases not matched to a gene. CDR3 in amino acids: CARRQGTYGYTF. The CDR3 DNA reads TGTGCCCGTCGACAGGGGACCTATGGCTACACCTTC.

For the CDR3, the DNA is TGTGCCAGCTCACGGACAGCACAGATGAACACTGAAGCTTTCTTT. Amino acid sequence: CASSRTAQMNTEAFF. The chain has TRBV18 and TRBJ1-1; weak D call: TRBD1 (6 bases). CDR1 KGHSH and CDR2 LQKENI come from the germline V gene. CDR3 length: 15 amino acids. Trimming removed 4 bases from V and 0 bases from J, with 12 bases in between.

The chain is built from TRBV5-4 and TRBJ1-3; a weak D match, TRBD1 (6 bases). The V gene's germline CDR1 is SGHNT and CDR2 YYREEE (reference sequence). The V gene lost 2 bases and the J gene lost 2 bases, with 11 bases spanning the gap. The length of the CDR3 is 15 residues. Written as DNA, the CDR3 is TGTGCCAGCAGCTTAACGGGGGCGGCTGGAAACACCATATATTTT. This codes for CASSLTGAAGNTIYF.

In its sample, this clone was seen once. The chain recombines TRBV5-1 with TRBJ2-1; possible D gene TRBD2, 6 bases. This CDR3 contains 15 residues. Looked up from germline, CDR1 is SGHRS and CDR2 is YFSETQ. V shed 4 bases and J shed 1 base, with 12 bases lying between them. CDR3: CASSIGLSSYNEQFF. DNA for the CDR3: TGCGCCAGCAGCATCGGACTATCGTCCTACAATGAGCAGTTCTTC. Using reference TRBV5-1 and TRBJ2-1 for the parts outside the CDR3, the full variable domain is KAGVTQTPRYLIKTRGQQVTLSCSPISGHRSVSWYQQTPGQGLQFLFEYFSETQRNKGNFPGRFSGRQFSNSRSEMNVSTLELGDSALYLCASSIGLSSYNEQFFGPGTRLTVL.